One sample yielded the 22 T cell receptor beta chains listed below, sequenced in a study of beta chain features in type 1 diabetes. Study conclusions and caveats: Patients with Type 1 diabetes showed moderately but significantly shorter TCRB CDR3s in all four CD4+ subsets.

The authors reverse transcribed all of the isolated RNA, so sequencing captured expressed TCRB transcripts. TCRdb's table, derived via immunoSEQ multiplex PCR, lists solely in-frame clones and lacks some. The sample holds roughly 260,000 clones, approximately 10% seen once. Their recognized antigens are unknown. Specimen: naive CD4+ T cells from blood. These receptors originate from a man aged 25-45 years with type 1 diabetes.

A few counts support this clone. The V call is TRBV18, the J call TRBJ2-5; a possible D gene is TRBD2 (5 bases). Per germline, CDR1 KGHSH and CDR2 LQKENI. Trimming left V 3 bases short and J 5 bases short, with 13 bases between. There are 14 residues in the CDR3. CDR3 coding DNA: TGTGCCAGCTCACCGCTCGGGGATGGGGAGACCCAGTACTTC. It codes for CASSPLGDGETQYF.

This clone appeared a few times. The rearrangement uses TRBV12-5 and TRBJ1-1; 9 bases agree with TRBD1. CDR3 length equals 16 residues. V was pared by 6 bases and J by 0 bases, with 8 bases of the junction left unmatched. Germline CDR1 and CDR2: LGHNT and FRNRAP. CDR3 nucleotides: TGTGCTAGTGGCCGGGGACAGGGAGGAGTGAACACTGAAGCTTTCTTT. It translates to CASGRGQGGVNTEAFF.

The sample holds a few counts of this clone. In the same sample, other DNA sequences code for this CDR3. This chain's CDR3 is CASSQETGSTEAFF. CDR3 DNA sequence: TGCGCCAGCAGCCAAGAAACAGGGAGCACTGAAGCTTTCTTT. J is TRBJ1-1 and V is TRBV4-3; possible D gene TRBD1, 6 bases. This CDR3 has 14 residues. Trimming stripped 0 bases from V and 4 bases from J, with 9 bases between. Germline V gives CDR1 LGHNA, CDR2 YSLEER.

V gene TRBV4-2 combines with J gene TRBJ1-2; 7 bases map to TRBD1. Germline loops: CDR1 LGHNA, CDR2 YNFKEQ. V was clipped by 0 bases and J by 0 bases; unmatched bases: 10. The CDR3 spans 18 residues. The chain's CDR3 is CASSQDLGRGVSNYGYTF. As DNA, the CDR3 is TGTGCCAGCAGCCAAGATCTAGGCAGGGGGGTGTCTAACTATGGCTACACCTTC.

The chain joins TRBV16 to TRBJ1-5, with 7 bases aligning to TRBD1. Trimming at V came to 3 bases and at J to 1 base, leaving 0 bases not matched to a gene. The CDR3 extends over 14 amino acids. Germline CDR1 is KGHSY and CDR2 is FQNENV. CDR3 bases: TGTGCCAGCAGCCAGGGACAGAGCAATCAGCCCCAGCATTTT. This translates into CASSQGQSNQPQHF.

There are a few counts of this clone. The J gene is TRBJ2-1, the V gene TRBV5-1, with a tentative D call TRBD1 (6 bases). V dropped 4 bases and J dropped 3 bases, with 17 bases sitting between them. The CDR3 loop spans 16 amino acids. CDR1 and CDR2 from the germline V gene are SGHRS and YFSETQ. For the CDR3, the DNA is TGCGCCAGCAGCCCGCCGGCAGGGGCCATCTACAATGAGCAGTTCTTC. It translates to CASSPPAGAIYNEQFF.

The genes are TRBV29-1 and TRBJ2-3, with TRBD2 matching 8 bases. The ends lost 6 bases at V and 5 bases at J; junction bases unmatched: 10. The CDR3 covers 14 residues. Germline V gene lookup returns CDR1 SQVTM and CDR2 ANQGSEA. This CDR3 reads CSVLGGAGQDTQYF. Here the CDR3 DNA reads TGCAGCGTCCTCGGGGGGGCGGGTCAAGATACGCAGTATTTT.

This rearrangement joins TRBV7-3 to TRBJ2-7, with D possibly TRBD2 on 7 matching bases. The V and J ends lost 4 bases and 4 bases respectively, with 17 bases between them. The CDR3 spans 15 residues. Germline V lookup: CDR1 SGHTA, CDR2 FQGTGA. The CDR3 nucleotides are TGTGCCAGCAGCTCCGGGGGAGGGGGACGGTACGAGCAGTACTTC. It encodes CASSSGGGGRYEQYF.

This clone was seen a few times. This chain uses TRBV4-1 with TRBJ2-5; 8 bases are a match to TRBD1. CDR1 is MGHRA and CDR2 is YSYEKL in the germline V gene. With 3 bases clipped from V and 2 bases from J, the junction kept 8 bases outside the gene matches. CDR3 length: 16 amino acids. The CDR3 DNA reads TGCGCCAGCAGCCACTTTGGACAGGGAGGACAAGAGACCCAGTACTTC. Translation: CASSHFGQGGQETQYF.

V gene TRBV5-4 combines with J gene TRBJ2-3, with 8 bases matching TRBD2. The trim removed 0 bases at V and 3 bases at J, leaving 9 bases unmatched. CDR1 is SGHNT, CDR2 YYREEE, per germline (reference sequence). This CDR3 has 17 residues. Here the CDR3 reads CASSLARSGGLTDTQYF. In DNA, the CDR3 is TGTGCCAGCAGCTTGGCCAGGAGCGGGGGATTAACAGATACGCAGTATTTT.

This clone was counted a few times. The chain carries TRBV7-2 and TRBJ2-7, with 8 bases fitting TRBD1. The length of the CDR3 is 14 residues. From germline, CDR1 is SGHTA and CDR2 FQGNSA. J lost 6 bases, V lost 3 bases, and 7 bases had no gene match. CDR3 coding DNA: TGTGCCAGCAGCTTCAACCAGGGGGCAGGCGAGCAGTACTTC. Amino acids: CASSFNQGAGEQYF.

This clone was observed a handful of times. The CDR3 sequence: CASSLQGTYNSPLHF. The CDR3, as DNA: TGTGCCAGCAGCTTGCAGGGAACCTATAATTCACCCCTCCACTTT. The gene calls are TRBV7-9 and TRBJ1-6, with D maybe TRBD1 (5 bases). The V end was cut by 3 bases, the J end by 2 bases, with 8 bases between. CDR3 size: 15 residues. Germline loops: CDR1 SEHNR, CDR2 FQNEAQ (reference sequence).

The chain employs TRBV18 and TRBJ2-5, with TRBD1 matching over 7 bases. Unmatched junction bases numbered 6, after V lost 6 bases and J lost 5 bases. CDR1 and CDR2 from the germline V gene are KGHSH and LQKENI. The CDR3 loop spans 13 amino acids. The CDR3 loop reads CASSPDRAETQYF. The DNA for the CDR3 is TGTGCCAGCTCTCCTGACAGGGCCGAGACCCAGTACTTC. Full variable domain (remainder filled in from reference TRBV18 and TRBJ2-5): NAGVMQNPRHLVRRRGQEARLRCSPMKGHSHVYWYRQLPEEGLKFMVYLQKENIIDESGMPKERFSAEFPKEGPSILRIQQVVRGDSAAYFCASSPDRAETQYFGPGTRLLVL.

This clone was recorded a few times. The chain uses TRBV4-2 and TRBJ1-5; TRBD1 might be the D (6 bases). Germline CDR1 and CDR2: LGHNA and YNFKEQ. The CDR3 has 16 residues. Trimming shortened V by 1 base and J by 6 bases, and 16 bases separated the two germline ends. The CDR3 is CASSQGKAGEGQPQHF. DNA of the CDR3: TGTGCCAGCAGCCAAGGGAAAGCAGGGGAAGGTCAGCCCCAGCATTTT.

This chain links TRBV7-2 with TRBJ2-3, with 10 bases matching TRBD2. The J segment lost 6 bases and the V segment lost 4 bases, leaving 4 bases of the junction unmatched. Germline-derived CDR1 and CDR2 are SGHTA and FQGNSA. The CDR3 is 14 amino acids. The CDR3 coding sequence is TGTGCCAGCAGCTCCGGACTAGCGGCCGATACGCAGTATTTT. Amino acid sequence: CASSSGLAADTQYF.

This clone showed up just a few times. The identical CDR3 is also encoded by other nucleotide sequences in the sample. The chain uses TRBV18 and TRBJ2-5, with a possible D match to TRBD1 (5 bases). V was shortened by 3 bases and J by 2 bases, with 10 bases between the two germline ends. Germline V CDR1 and CDR2: KGHSH, LQKENI. The CDR3 length is 14 residues. In DNA form, the CDR3 reads TGTGCCAGCTCACCTGGACAAGAACAAGAGACCCAGTACTTC. Translated: CASSPGQEQETQYF.

The table lists this clone with a few counts. This chain connects TRBV6-5 to TRBJ2-5; tentative D call: TRBD2 (6 bases). The CDR3 length is 14 residues. Germline assignment: CDR1 MNHEY and CDR2 SVGAGI. V was cut by 0 bases and J by 5 bases, with 10 bases left in between. CDR3 in DNA: TGTGCCAGCAGTTACTCGGGCCGGGGGGAGACCCAGTACTTC. It yields the protein CASSYSGRGETQYF.

This chain joins TRBV29-1 and TRBJ2-3, with a tentative D call TRBD2 (5 bases). V lost 6 bases to trimming and J lost 0 bases, with 10 bases between them. The CDR3 is 13 residues long. Per germline, CDR1 SQVTM and CDR2 ANQGSEA. In DNA form, the CDR3 reads TGCAGCGTCGCGGAGGTTAGCACAGATACGCAGTATTTT. Translation: CSVAEVSTDTQYF.

This chain links TRBV25-1 with TRBJ2-7; 10 bases align to TRBD1. CDR1 is MGHDK, CDR2 SYGVNS, per germline. The CDR3 contains 16 residues. The V and J ends lost 2 bases and 3 bases, in that order; junction bases with no gene match: 7. The CDR3 sequence is CASSEAPGQGNYEQYF. The CDR3 bases are TGTGCCAGCAGTGAAGCTCCGGGACAGGGGAACTACGAGCAGTACTTC.

CDR3 coding DNA: TGTGCCAGCTCACCGGGACAGCTAGGAGAGACCCAGTACTTC. Its protein product is CASSPGQLGETQYF. The rearrangement joins TRBV18 to TRBJ2-5; 7 bases align to TRBD1. The germline gives CDR1 KGHSH, CDR2 LQKENI. The CDR3 covers 14 residues. V was clipped by 3 bases and J by 4 bases; unmatched bases: 5.

This clone has just a few counts. The genes are TRBV9 and TRBJ2-1; a weak D match, TRBD1 (7 bases). The V end lost 1 base, the J end lost 6 bases, and 8 bases lay between the germline ends. Germline V lookup: CDR1 SGDLS, CDR2 YYNGEE. The CDR3 consists of 13 residues. The CDR3 nucleotides read TGTGCCAGCAGCGTACAGGGGGGCAATGAGCAGTTCTTC. Its protein is CASSVQGGNEQFF.

The chain joins TRBV5-8 to TRBJ1-1, with TRBD1 identical over 8 bases. Germline V gene sequence: CDR1 SGHTS, CDR2 YDEGEE. The CDR3 has 13 residues. Trimming cost V 0 bases and J 12 bases; bases outside gene matches: 7. The CDR3 nucleotides read TGTGCCAGCAGCTTGGGTGCAGGGGGCCCGACTTTCTTT. Protein sequence: CASSLGAGGPTFF.